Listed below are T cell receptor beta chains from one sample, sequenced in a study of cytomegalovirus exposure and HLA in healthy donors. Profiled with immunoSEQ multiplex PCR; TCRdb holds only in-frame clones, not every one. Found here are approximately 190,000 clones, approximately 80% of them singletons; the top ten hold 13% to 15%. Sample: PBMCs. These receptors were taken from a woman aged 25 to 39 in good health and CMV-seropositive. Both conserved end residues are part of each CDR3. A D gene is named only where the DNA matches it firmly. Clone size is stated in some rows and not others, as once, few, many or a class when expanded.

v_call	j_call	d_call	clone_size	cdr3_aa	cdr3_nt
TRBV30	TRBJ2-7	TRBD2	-	CAWSVRLAGTYEQYF	TGTGCCTGGAGTGTTCGGCTAGCGGGGACCTACGAGCAGTACTTC
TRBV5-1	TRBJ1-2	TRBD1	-	CASSPEGGGYTF	TGCGCCAGCAGCCCGGAAGGGGGCGGCTACACCTTC
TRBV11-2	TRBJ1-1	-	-	CASSQGVGGSTEAFF	TGTGCCAGCAGCCAAGGGGTTGGGGGGTCCACTGAAGCTTTCTTT
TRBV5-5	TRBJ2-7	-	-	CASSFVGGAGYEQYF	TGTGCCAGCAGCTTCGTGGGCGGGGCTGGGTACGAGCAGTACTTC
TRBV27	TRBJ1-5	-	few	CASSFMGGSNQPQHF	TGTGCCAGCAGTTTTATGGGGGGAAGCAATCAGCCCCAGCATTTT
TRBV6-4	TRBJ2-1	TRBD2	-	CASSDSSGGANEQFF	TGTGCCAGCAGTGACTCTAGCGGGGGGGCCAATGAGCAGTTCTTC
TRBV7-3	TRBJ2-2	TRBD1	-	CASSLGQGIGELFF	TGTGCCAGCAGCTTGGGACAGGGGATCGGGGAGCTGTTTTTT
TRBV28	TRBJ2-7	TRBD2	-	CASSPGTSGTYEQYF	TGTGCCAGCAGTCCCGGGACTAGCGGGACCTACGAGCAGTACTTC
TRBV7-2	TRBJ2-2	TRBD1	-	CASSLIAGSRGRTGELFF	TGTGCCAGCAGCTTAATCGCGGGCTCCAGGGGGCGTACCGGGGAGCTGTTTTTT
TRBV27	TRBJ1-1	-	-	CARQGGTEAFF	TGTGCCAGACAGGGTGGCACTGAAGCTTTCTTT
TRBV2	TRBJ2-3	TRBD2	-	CASGQAGPHTDTQYF	TGTGCCAGCGGACAAGCGGGGCCTCACACAGATACGCAGTATTTT
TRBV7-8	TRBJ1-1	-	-	CASSLVANTEAFF	TGTGCCAGCAGCTTAGTGGCGAACACTGAAGCTTTCTTT
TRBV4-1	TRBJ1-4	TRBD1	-	CASSRGGQGATNEKLFF	TGCGCCAGCAGCCGAGGGGGACAGGGGGCAACTAATGAAAAACTGTTTTTT
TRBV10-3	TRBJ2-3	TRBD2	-	CAISALAGGPDTQYF	TGTGCCATCAGTGCTCTAGCGGGAGGGCCAGATACGCAGTATTTT
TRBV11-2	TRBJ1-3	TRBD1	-	CASSYQGASGNTIYF	TGTGCCAGCAGCTACCAGGGGGCGTCTGGAAACACCATATATTTT
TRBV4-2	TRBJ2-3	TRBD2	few	CASSAAGADTQYF	TGTGCCAGCAGCGCGGCGGGGGCAGATACGCAGTATTTT
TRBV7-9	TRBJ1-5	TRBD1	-	CASSLGTGRSGNQPQHF	TGTGCCAGCAGCTTAGGGACAGGGAGGTCGGGCAATCAGCCCCAGCATTTT
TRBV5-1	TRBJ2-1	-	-	CASSLGGAVYEQFF	TGCGCCAGCAGCTTGGGGGGCGCAGTATATGAGCAGTTCTTC
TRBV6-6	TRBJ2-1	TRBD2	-	CASSTSGYNEQFF	TGTGCCAGCAGTACTAGCGGGTACAATGAGCAGTTCTTC
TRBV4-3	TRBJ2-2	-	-	CASSQSTGTGELFF	TGCGCCAGCAGCCAAAGTACCGGCACCGGGGAGCTGTTTTTT
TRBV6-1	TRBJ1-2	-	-	CASSEGQSPTNYGYTF	TGTGCCAGCAGTGAAGGACAGTCCCCTACTAACTATGGCTACACCTTC
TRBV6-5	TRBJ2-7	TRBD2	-	CASSSAAGAIYEQYF	TGTGCCAGCAGTTCCGCAGCGGGGGCCATCTACGAGCAGTACTTC
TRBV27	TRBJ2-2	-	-	CASSAQSTGELFF	TGTGCCAGCAGTGCACAGAGCACCGGGGAGCTGTTTTTT
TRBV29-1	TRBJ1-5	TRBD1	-	CSVEQGAGQPQHF	TGCAGCGTTGAGCAGGGGGCCGGACAGCCCCAGCATTTT
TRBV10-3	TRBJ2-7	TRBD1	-	CAISVGTGSSYEQYF	TGTGCCATCAGTGTCGGGACAGGGTCCTCCTACGAGCAGTACTTC
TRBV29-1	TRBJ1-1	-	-	CSVILSLNTEAFF	TGCAGCGTTATTTTGTCTCTGAACACTGAAGCTTTCTTT
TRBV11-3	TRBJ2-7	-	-	CASSLASTLYEQYF	TGTGCCAGCAGCTTAGCTAGTACCCTCTACGAGCAGTACTTC